The 9 T cell receptor beta chains listed next were all sequenced from one sample in a study of T-cell reconstitution after alpha-beta-depleted transplantation in children. Preparation of the TCRbeta library used unique molecular identifiers. TCRdb passed the PCR reads through MiXCR, listing each CDR3 protein once. The sample carries 65,000 to 85,000 distinct CDR3 sequences, approximately 11% recorded once. The specimen comprised PBMCs, sampled before TCRalphabeta/CD19-depleted stem cell transplant. The receptors were sampled from a boy younger than 18 with acute myeloid leukemia, due to receive a stem cell transplant.

This clonotype has a count of ten or more. The V call is TRBV7-2, the J call TRBJ2-1, with a possible D match to TRBD2 (5 bases). V gave up 5 bases and J gave up 4 bases, with 15 bases separating them. The CDR3 length is 15 residues. The V gene's germline CDR1 is SGHTA and CDR2 FQGNSA. The CDR3 DNA follows: TGTGCCAGCAGCCCACCCTCGCGGGTATACAATGAGCAGTTCTTC. It is translated as CASSPPSRVYNEQFF.

In this sample, this clonotype turned up many times. The chain uses TRBV5-1 and TRBJ2-3; D tentatively reads TRBD1 or TRBD2 (6 bases each). V lost 0 bases and J lost 0, with 8 bases in between. The CDR3 loop spans 15 amino acids. Germline CDR1 SGHRS, CDR2 YFSETQ. The CDR3 sequence is CASSLAGASTDTQYF. CDR3 in DNA: TGCGCCAGCAGCTTGGCGGGGGCTAGCACAGATACGCAGTATTTT. Supplemented by reference TRBV5-1 and TRBJ2-3, the full variable domain reads KAGVTQTPRYLIKTRGQQVTLSCSPISGHRSVSWYQQTPGQGLQFLFEYFSETQRNKGNFPGRFSGRQFSNSRSEMNVSTLELGDSALYLCASSLAGASTDTQYFGPGTRLTVL.

The sample holds many counts of this clonotype. This chain joins TRBV5-6 and TRBJ2-1; TRBD2 aligns across 7 bases. CDR1 and CDR2 (germline): SGHDT, YYEEEE. V gave up 2 bases and J gave up 8 bases; unmatched junction bases: 7. CDR3 length: 14 amino acids. The DNA for the CDR3 is TGTGCCAGCAGCTTTAAGCGGGAATTTGATGAGCAGTTCTTC. Protein product: CASSFKREFDEQFF.

This chain links TRBV5-4 with TRBJ1-1; D possibly corresponds to TRBD1 (6 bases). Germline values: CDR1 SGHNT, CDR2 YYREEE (reference sequence). The CDR3 has 14 amino acids. V gave up 5 bases and J gave up 2 bases, with 13 bases separating them. CDR3 region: CASSQQGYNTEAFF. In nucleotides, the CDR3 is TGTGCCAGCAGTCAACAGGGATATAACACTGAAGCTTTCTTT.

The gene calls are TRBV7-9 and TRBJ1-1, with no clear D. The germline V gene has CDR1 SEHNR and CDR2 FQNEAQ (reference sequence). V was trimmed by 5 bases and J by 1 base, leaving 8 bases between them. The CDR3 length is 13 residues. CDR3 amino acids: CASSQQRNTEAFF. For the CDR3, the DNA is TGTGCCAGCAGCCAGCAACGGAACACTGAAGCTTTCTTT.

CDR3 bases: TGCGCCAGCAGCCAAGATAAGGCAGGGGGCGGAGATGAGCAGTTCTTC. Protein: CASSQDKAGGGDEQFF. The chain uses TRBV4-1 and TRBJ2-1, with TRBD1 matching 8 bases. V lost 0 bases and J lost 8; bases outside the gene matches: 9. The CDR3 is 16 amino acids. In germline, CDR1 is MGHRA, CDR2 YSYEKL.

The V gene is TRBV30, the J gene TRBJ1-1; maybe TRBD1 (6 bases). The CDR3 extends over 13 amino acids. Germline assignment: CDR1 GTSNPN and CDR2 SVGIG (reference sequence). Between the trimmed V and J ends, which lost 1 base and 5 bases, there was a span of 11 bases. CDR3 DNA sequence: TGTGCCTGGAGTGGGGGGGCTGGGACTGAAGCTTTCTTT. It specifies CAWSGGAGTEAFF.

In this sample, this clonotype turned up many times. The chain has TRBV14 and TRBJ2-3; no reliable D call. The CDR3 has 17 amino acids. Trimming took 0 bases from V and 1 from J, leaving 14 bases between them. Germline loops: CDR1 SGHDN, CDR2 FVKESK. CDR3 amino acids: CASSQDLTGPRTDTQYF. The DNA for the CDR3 is TGTGCCAGCAGCCAAGATCTCACGGGTCCTCGCACAGATACGCAGTATTTT.

This clonotype was seen repeatedly, ten times or more. V usage is TRBV12-3 or TRBV12-4 and J usage is TRBJ2-3; possibly TRBD1 for D (5 bases). The CDR3 is 12 residues long. V lost 7 bases to trimming and J lost 5 bases, with 10 bases between them. CDR3 protein: CASTYRGDTQYF. The CDR3 region has the DNA TGTGCCAGCACCTATAGGGGAGATACGCAGTATTTT.